This TCR beta chain was identified during a study of cytomegalovirus exposure and HLA in healthy donors. CDR3 length: 12 amino acids. Looked up from germline, CDR1 is GTSNPN and CDR2 is SVGIG (reference sequence). V lost 5 bases to trimming and J lost 5 bases, with 12 bases between them. Study-wide results and limits: In vitro checks showed that a few CMV-associated chains really do target CMV antigens. Immune exposure data for these donors was limited to CMV serostatus.

Samples came from healthy bone marrow donors. PCR primers comprised 60 Vbeta and 13 Jbeta primers. Using immunoSEQ multiplex PCR, the repertoire was profiled, and TCRdb retains in-frame clones only, with some absent. The sample lists some 130,000 clones, roughly three quarters occurring once. In regard to this clone: Its matching antigen is unknown.

The chain has TRBV30 and TRBJ1-1; a possible D gene is TRBD1 (5 bases). The TCR was taken from a woman in her sixties or seventies in good health and CMV-seronegative. Specimen: PBMCs. The CDR3 coding sequence is TGTGCCTGGGGAAAGGGGTCGACTGAAGCTTTCTTT. Residues: CAWGKGSTEAFF.